The next 27 T cell receptor beta chains were all read from a single sample in a study of CD8 T cells in ankylosing spondylitis. Study-wide points: For ankylosing spondylitis blood, a TCR beta motif of about eight highly homologous variants appeared characteristic.

Each CDR3 protein is one row after TCRdb ran MiXCR on the 5' RACE reads. The table lists some 200,000 distinct CDR3 sequences, about 7% of them singletons, with 13% to 15% in the top ten. No cognate antigen is known for these TCRs. Sequences were obtained from blood, either unsorted or a sorted T cell fraction (not recorded which). These receptors came from a male donor with ankylosing spondylitis.

The table lists this clonotype with many counts. The chain uses TRBV6-1 and TRBJ1-5, with TRBD1 as a possible D gene (5 bases). The CDR3 is 15 amino acids. V was clipped by 7 bases and J by 2 bases, with 15 bases between them. From germline, CDR1 is MNHNS and CDR2 SASEGT. The CDR3: CASTDGGFGNQPQHF. As DNA, the CDR3 is TGTGCCAGCACCGACGGGGGGTTTGGCAATCAGCCCCAGCATTTT.

Only a few counts were recorded for this clonotype. V and J are TRBV27 and TRBJ2-3, with unresolved D. Germline V lookup: CDR1 MNHEY, CDR2 SMNVEV (reference sequence). The CDR3 contains 12 residues. V dropped 5 bases and J dropped 2 bases, with 5 bases sitting between them. The DNA for the CDR3 is TGTGCCAGCAGTACCCTCACAGATACGCAGTATTTT. Its translation is CASSTLTDTQYF.

The chain joins TRBV19 to TRBJ2-3; unclear D gene. The CDR3 totals 11 residues. The V and J ends lost 7 bases and 5 bases respectively, with 7 bases between them. From germline, CDR1 is LNHDA and CDR2 SQIVND (reference sequence). CDR3 sequence reads: CASTSIDTQYF. The DNA for the CDR3 is TGTGCCAGTACCTCTATAGATACGCAGTATTTT.

In this sample, this clonotype turned up a few times. The chain couples TRBV7-9 to TRBJ2-5; D is tentatively TRBD1 or TRBD2 (6 bases each). CDR1 and CDR2 (germline): SEHNR, FQNEAQ (reference sequence). Trimming pared 11 bases from V and 3 bases from J, leaving 16 bases between. The CDR3 extends over 13 amino acids. CDR3 amino acids: CALPGGGEETQYF. DNA for the CDR3: TGTGCCCTCCCCGGGGGCGGGGAAGAGACCCAGTACTTC.

This clonotype was detected a few times. The rearrangement uses TRBV5-6 and TRBJ2-4; D gene unclear. V was trimmed by 4 bases and J by 11 bases, leaving 19 bases between them. The germline V gene has CDR1 SGHDT and CDR2 YYEEEE. The CDR3 contains 14 residues. The CDR3 nucleotides read TGTGCCAGCAGCCTCCAGCCTTGGAGTATGGTTCAGTACTTC. Translating it yields CASSLQPWSMVQYF.

Many counts were recorded for this clonotype. The chain is built from TRBV5-1 and TRBJ1-4; D remains ambiguous. Trimming removed 7 bases from V and 3 bases from J, with 16 bases in between. Per germline, CDR1 SGHRS and CDR2 YFSETQ. CDR3 length: 15 residues. This CDR3 reads CASGKSRLPNEKLFF. The CDR3 nucleotides read TGCGCCAGCGGCAAATCCCGACTCCCTAATGAAAAACTGTTTTTT.

The V and J genes are TRBV4-2 and TRBJ1-1; D possibly corresponds to TRBD1 (5 bases). The ends were cut back, 0 bases at V and 4 bases at J, with 15 bases in the middle. Germline V gene data show CDR1 as LGHNA and CDR2 as YNFKEQ. The CDR3 is made up of 16 amino acids. CDR3 protein: CASSQEASWGSTEAFF. The CDR3 coding sequence is TGTGCCAGCAGCCAAGAAGCCAGCTGGGGGAGCACTGAAGCTTTCTTT.

This clonotype was counted a few times. This chain links TRBV10-3 with TRBJ1-1; D is perhaps TRBD1 (5 bases). Per the germline V gene, CDR1 is ENHRY and CDR2 is SYGVKD. The length of the CDR3 is 18 residues. With 0 bases removed from V and 4 bases from J, the gap between germline ends came to 21 bases. CDR3 DNA: TGTGCCATCAGTGAGTCGCCGGGAAGAGGGGCTCTAGGCACTGAAGCTTTCTTT. It codes for CAISESPGRGALGTEAFF.

This clonotype was seen repeatedly, ten times or more. The V and J genes are TRBV5-6 and TRBJ1-1; the D gene is possibly TRBD1 (5 bases). V shed 1 base and J shed 4 bases, with 14 bases lying between them. This CDR3 is 15 amino acids long. The V gene's germline CDR1 is SGHDT and CDR2 YYEEEE. The chain's CDR3 is CASSLLKRGSTEAFF. The CDR3 region has the DNA TGTGCCAGCAGCTTGCTGAAAAGGGGCAGCACTGAAGCTTTCTTT.

This chain joins TRBV5-1 and TRBJ1-1; D unresolved. Germline V lookup: CDR1 SGHRS, CDR2 YFSETQ. The CDR3 totals 13 residues. Trimming left V 0 bases short and J 5 bases short, with 8 bases between. CDR3 in DNA: TGCGCCAGCAGCTTGGGGGGAAAGACTGAAGCTTTCTTT. Its protein product is CASSLGGKTEAFF.

This clonotype occurred many times. This sequence joins TRBV27 and TRBJ2-7; D perhaps matches TRBD2 (6 bases). The CDR3 length is 15 residues. In germline, CDR1 is MNHEY, CDR2 SMNVEV (reference sequence). Trimming cost V 1 base and J 3 bases, with 13 bases left between them. Here the CDR3 DNA reads TGTGCCAGCAGTTTATTTCCGGGGGACGGCTACGAGCAGTACTTC. The encoded protein is CASSLFPGDGYEQYF.

This clonotype has only a few counts. The V call is TRBV5-1, the J call TRBJ1-1; D is perhaps TRBD1 (5 bases). The CDR3 is 15 residues long. The V and J ends lost 4 bases and 5 bases respectively, with 18 bases between them. Germline V gives CDR1 SGHRS, CDR2 YFSETQ. CDR3 DNA: TGCGCCAGCAGCCTCCTCTCGGGCCGGGGGACTGAAGCTTTCTTT. Encoded protein: CASSLLSGRGTEAFF.

This clonotype has ten or more counts. The chain carries TRBV12-3 or TRBV12-4 and TRBJ2-5, with 13 bases that match TRBD2. V was clipped by 5 bases and J by 2 bases; unmatched bases: 5. The CDR3 runs 16 residues. The CDR3 DNA sequence: TGTGCCAGCAGTGAACGACTAGCGGGAGGACAAGAGACCCAGTACTTC. This sequence encodes CASSERLAGGQETQYF.

This clonotype has a count of ten or more. The rearrangement joins TRBV15 to TRBJ2-5; no definite D call. V lost 1 base and J lost 2, with 5 bases in between. This CDR3 has 13 residues. The V gene's germline CDR1 is LNHNV and CDR2 YYDKDF (reference sequence). Written as DNA, the CDR3 is TGTGCCACCAGCAGAGTTGGACAAGAGACCCAGTACTTC. Protein sequence: CATSRVGQETQYF.

The table lists this clonotype with a few counts. The V and J genes are TRBV20-1 and TRBJ1-5, with 10 nucleotides matching TRBD1. The germline V gene has CDR1 DFQATT and CDR2 SNEGSKA (reference sequence). This CDR3 comprises 15 residues. V shed 3 bases and J 4 bases; nucleotides not matched to a gene: 6. Written as DNA, the CDR3 is TGCAGTGCTAGGGGGGGACAGGGGAATAATCAGCCCCAGCATTTT. Encoded protein: CSARGGQGNNQPQHF.

The chain joins TRBV2 to TRBJ2-1; 10 nucleotides line up with TRBD2. The V segment lost 7 bases and the J segment 9 bases; nucleotides outside the gene matches: 9. This CDR3 is built from 14 residues. Germline lookup yields CDR1 SNHLY and CDR2 FYNNEI. The DNA of the CDR3 is TGTGCCAGCACCGGAACTAGCGGGATGGGTGAGCAGTTCTTC. As protein: CASTGTSGMGEQFF.

This chain joins TRBV6-1 and TRBJ1-1; the D gene is possibly TRBD1 (5 bases). CDR1 and CDR2 from the germline V gene are MNHNS and SASEGT. V lost 8 bases to trimming and J lost 0 bases, with 13 bases between them. This CDR3 spans 14 amino acids. The CDR3 DNA follows: TGTGCCAGCCGGTGGATGGACATGAACACTGAAGCTTTCTTT. Translation: CASRWMDMNTEAFF.

This clonotype showed up many times. The V call is TRBV12-3 or TRBV12-4, the J call TRBJ1-2, with D perhaps TRBD1 (5 bases). The CDR3 runs 14 residues. V lost 6 bases to trimming and J lost 2 bases, with 13 bases between them. CDR3 region: CASRGEKGNYGYTF. DNA of the CDR3: TGTGCCAGCAGAGGAGAGAAGGGGAACTATGGCTACACCTTC.

This clonotype turned up a few times. This rearrangement joins TRBV6-5 to TRBJ1-6; 7 bases align to TRBD1. V was pared by 5 bases and J by 7 bases, with 8 bases of the junction left unmatched. Germline lookup yields CDR1 MNHEY and CDR2 SVGAGI. The CDR3 contains 15 residues. Here the CDR3 reads CASSNRDRENSPLHF. CDR3 DNA sequence: TGTGCCAGCAGTAACCGGGACAGAGAAAATTCACCCCTCCACTTT.

There are a few counts of this clonotype. The chain joins TRBV10-3 to TRBJ2-7; perhaps TRBD2 as D (6 bases). Germline V CDR1 and CDR2: ENHRY, SYGVKD. V lost 4 bases and J 1 base, leaving 14 bases between the germline ends. CDR3 length equals 15 residues. The CDR3 loop reads CAISGGAQGSYEQYF. For the CDR3, the DNA is TGTGCCATCAGTGGCGGGGCTCAGGGATCCTACGAGCAGTACTTC.

This clonotype was seen a few times. The V call is TRBV7-2, the J call TRBJ2-1, with 7 bases aligning to TRBD1. The CDR3 runs to 16 residues. Germline V gives CDR1 SGHTA, CDR2 FQGNSA. V lost 5 bases, J lost 3 bases, and 10 bases stayed unmatched. CDR3 residues: CASSPLGAGGYNEQFF. The DNA for the CDR3 is TGTGCCAGCAGCCCGCTCGGGGCAGGGGGCTACAATGAGCAGTTCTTC. The complete variable domain, with remaining parts taken from reference TRBV7-2 and TRBJ2-1, reads GAGVSQSPSNKVTEKGKDVELRCDPISGHTALYWYRQSLGQGLEFLIYFQGNSAPDKSGLPSDRFSAERTGGSVSTLTIQRTQQEDSAVYLCASSPLGAGGYNEQFFGPGTRLTVL.

This clonotype was seen ten or more times. The chain has TRBV9 and TRBJ2-2, with TRBD1 matching over 7 bases. V shed 2 bases and J 4 bases; nucleotides not matched to a gene: 5. CDR3 length: 15 amino acids. Germline CDR1 SGDLS, CDR2 YYNGEE. CDR3 sequence reads: CASSVLGGGTGELFF. The CDR3 DNA is TGTGCCAGCAGCGTCCTAGGGGGCGGCACCGGGGAGCTGTTTTTT.

This clonotype was counted at least ten times. The V and J genes are TRBV5-1 and TRBJ2-5; the match to TRBD1 covers 11 bases. This CDR3 contains 14 residues. In germline, CDR1 is SGHRS, CDR2 YFSETQ. J was trimmed by 3 bases and V by 3 bases; bases with no gene match: 1. This CDR3 is CASSWDRGEETQYF. In DNA form, the CDR3 reads TGCGCCAGCAGCTGGGACAGGGGGGAAGAGACCCAGTACTTC.

In this sample, this clonotype turned up a few times. This chain links TRBV14 with TRBJ1-4; D ambiguous. From germline, CDR1 is SGHDN and CDR2 FVKESK. This CDR3 is 18 amino acids long. Trimming cost V 1 base and J 4 bases, with 19 bases left between them. The CDR3 DNA reads TGTGCCAGCAGCCAAGTGAAAGGACGGGGTTCGGGTAATGAAAAACTGTTTTTT. This codes for CASSQVKGRGSGNEKLFF.

This clonotype was recorded many times. The CDR3 DNA reads TGTGCCAGCAGTTCCGGTAGGCAGCCCCAGCATTTT. It yields the protein CASSSGRQPQHF. The chain recombines TRBV27 with TRBJ1-5; unclear D gene. From germline, CDR1 is MNHEY and CDR2 SMNVEV (reference sequence). V was shortened by 4 bases and J by 7 bases, with 8 bases between the two germline ends. The CDR3 sequence is 12 residues long.

This clonotype was recorded many times. J is TRBJ2-7 and V is TRBV27; D is uncertain. V lost 3 bases and J lost 6, with 15 bases in between. The CDR3 spans 14 residues. Germline assignment: CDR1 MNHEY and CDR2 SMNVEV (reference sequence). The CDR3 spells CASSFYTRGVEQYF. Here the CDR3 DNA reads TGTGCCAGCAGTTTCTATACCCGTGGGGTCGAGCAGTACTTC.

This clonotype has a count of ten or more. The V call is TRBV10-3, the J call TRBJ2-7, with a tentative D call TRBD2 (5 bases). The CDR3 has 13 residues. Germline CDR1 reads ENHRY; CDR2 reads SYGVKD. V lost 7 bases and J 5 bases, leaving 15 bases between the germline ends. The CDR3 is CAINENYGDEQYF. The CDR3 region has the DNA TGTGCCATCAACGAGAACTACGGGGACGAGCAGTACTTC.